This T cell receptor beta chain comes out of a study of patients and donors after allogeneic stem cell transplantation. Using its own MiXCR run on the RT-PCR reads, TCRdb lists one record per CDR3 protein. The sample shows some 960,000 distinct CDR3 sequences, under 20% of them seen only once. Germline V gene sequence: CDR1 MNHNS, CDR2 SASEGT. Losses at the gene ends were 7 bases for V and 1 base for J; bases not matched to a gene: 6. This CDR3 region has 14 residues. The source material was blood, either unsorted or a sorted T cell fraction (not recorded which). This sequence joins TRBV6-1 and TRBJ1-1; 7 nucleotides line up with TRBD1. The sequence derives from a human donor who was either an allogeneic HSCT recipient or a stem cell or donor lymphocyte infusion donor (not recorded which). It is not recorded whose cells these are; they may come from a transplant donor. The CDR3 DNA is TGTGCCAGCACCCTGACAGGGAAGAACACTGAAGCTTTCTTT. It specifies CASTLTGKNTEAFF.